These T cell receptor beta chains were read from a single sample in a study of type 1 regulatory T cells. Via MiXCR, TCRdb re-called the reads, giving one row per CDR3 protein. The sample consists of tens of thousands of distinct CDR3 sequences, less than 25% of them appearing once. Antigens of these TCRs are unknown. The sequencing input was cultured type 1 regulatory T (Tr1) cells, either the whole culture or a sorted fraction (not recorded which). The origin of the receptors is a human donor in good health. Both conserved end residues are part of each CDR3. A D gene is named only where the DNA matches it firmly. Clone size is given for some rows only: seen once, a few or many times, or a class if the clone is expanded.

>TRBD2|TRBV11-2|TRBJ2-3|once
TGTGCCGGCAGCTTCGCCGCGGGAGGGGCAGATACGCAGTATTTT
CAGSFAAGGADTQYF
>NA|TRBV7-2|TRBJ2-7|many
TGTGCCAGCAGCTTAGCGGGTCCACGGTACTTC
CASSLAGPRYF
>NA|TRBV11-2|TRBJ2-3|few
TGTGCCAGCAGCTTAGATTTGCTAATACGGAATACGCAGTATTTT
CASSLDLLIRNTQYF
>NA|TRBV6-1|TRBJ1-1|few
TGTGCCAGCAGTGAACGATGGGGGGCCCCTGAAGCTTTCTTT
CASSERWGAPEAFF
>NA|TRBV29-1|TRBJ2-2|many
TGCAGCGTAGTTAACACCGGGGAGCTGTTTTTT
CSVVNTGELFF
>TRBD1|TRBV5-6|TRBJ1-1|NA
TGTGCCAGCAGCTCACCGACCAGGGGGAGTACTGAAGCTTTCTTT
CASSSPTRGSTEAFF
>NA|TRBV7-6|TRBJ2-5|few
TGTGCCAGCAGCTTTGCGGAACAAGAGACCCAGTACTTC
CASSFAEQETQYF
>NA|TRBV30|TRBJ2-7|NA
TGTGCCTGGAGTTCGACGGGTCCCTCTCAGCAGTACTTC
CAWSSTGPSQQYF
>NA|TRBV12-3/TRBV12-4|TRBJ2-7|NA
TGTGCCAGCAGTAGAGGGGATTTCGGCGAGCAGTACTTC
CASSRGDFGEQYF
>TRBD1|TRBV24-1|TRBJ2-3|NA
TGTGCCACCAGTTACAGGGGGACAGATACGCAGTATTTT
CATSYRGTDTQYF
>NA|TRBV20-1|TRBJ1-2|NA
TGCAGTGCTAGAGATCCCAGGGTGGTCGGCTACACCTTC
CSARDPRVVGYTF
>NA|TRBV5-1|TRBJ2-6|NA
TGCGCCAGCAGCTTATCCAGGGACTCTGGGGCCAACGTCCTGACTTTC
CASSLSRDSGANVLTF
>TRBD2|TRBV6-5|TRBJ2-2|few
TGTGCCAGCCACCTTGCGGGAGAACACACCGGGGAGCTGTTTTTT
CASHLAGEHTGELFF
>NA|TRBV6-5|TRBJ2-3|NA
TGTGCCAGCAGGATAAGGGGGGACGCAGATACGCAGTATTTT
CASRIRGDADTQYF
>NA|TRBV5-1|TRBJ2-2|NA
TGCGCCAGCAGCCCGAATCGAGCGAACACCGGGGAGCTGTTTTTT
CASSPNRANTGELFF
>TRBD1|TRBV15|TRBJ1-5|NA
TGTGCCACCCTACGGACAGGGGGCTCTGGGAGCAATCAGCCCCAGCATTTT
CATLRTGGSGSNQPQHF
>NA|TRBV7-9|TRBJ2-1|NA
TGTGCCAGCAGGCAAACAGGGTCCGGGTTTGTTAGTGAGCAGTTCTTC
CASRQTGSGFVSEQFF
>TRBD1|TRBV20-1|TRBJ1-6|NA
TGCAGTGCCCGGGGGATTCGTGGGACAGGCTATAATTCACCCCTCCACTTT
CSARGIRGTGYNSPLHF
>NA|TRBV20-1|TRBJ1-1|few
TGCAGTGCGTTACCTGAAAAAGGACAGCTACTTTTGGGCACTGAAGCTTTCTTT
CSALPEKGQLLLGTEAFF
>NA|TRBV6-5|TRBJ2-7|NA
TGTGCCAGCAGTATTCGGACGGACTCCTACGAGCAGTACTTC
CASSIRTDSYEQYF
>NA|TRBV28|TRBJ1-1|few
TGTGCCAGCAGAATCCCAGGGTTTACAGGTGCTGAAGCTTTCTTT
CASRIPGFTGAEAFF
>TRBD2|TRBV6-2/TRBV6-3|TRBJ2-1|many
TGTGCCAGCAGTTACTTATACGAGGGCTGGACTAGCGTACACCCTGTCAATGAGCAGTTCTTC
CASSYLYEGWTSVHPVNEQFF
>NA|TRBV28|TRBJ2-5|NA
TGTGCCAGCAGTTTAGGGAACGTCGAGACCCAGTACTTC
CASSLGNVETQYF
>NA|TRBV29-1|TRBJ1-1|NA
TGCAGCGTAAAGGACGGACTGAACACTGAAGCTTTCTTT
CSVKDGLNTEAFF